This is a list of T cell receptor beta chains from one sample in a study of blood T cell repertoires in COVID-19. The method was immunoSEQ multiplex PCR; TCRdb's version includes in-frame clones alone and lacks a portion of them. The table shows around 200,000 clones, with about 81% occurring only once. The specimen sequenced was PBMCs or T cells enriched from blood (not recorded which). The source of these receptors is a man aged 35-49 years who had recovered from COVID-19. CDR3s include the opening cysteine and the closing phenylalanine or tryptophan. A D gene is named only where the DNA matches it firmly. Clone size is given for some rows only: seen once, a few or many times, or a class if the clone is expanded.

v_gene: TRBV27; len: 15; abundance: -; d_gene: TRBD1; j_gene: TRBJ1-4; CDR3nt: TGTGCCAGCAGTACCTTGACAGGGGGGGGTGAAAAACTGTTTTTT; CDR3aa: CASSTLTGGGEKLFF
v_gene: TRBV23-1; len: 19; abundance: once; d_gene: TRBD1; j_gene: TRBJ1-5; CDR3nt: TGCGCCAGCAGTCAAGGCGGGGGGGACAGAATTTATAGCAATCAGCCCCAGCATTTT; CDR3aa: CASSQGGGDRIYSNQPQHF
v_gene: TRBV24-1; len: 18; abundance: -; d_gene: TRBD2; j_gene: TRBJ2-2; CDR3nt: TGTGCCACCAGTGATTCGGGACTAGCGGGGGTTTCGACCGGGGAGCTGTTTTTT; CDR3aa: CATSDSGLAGVSTGELFF
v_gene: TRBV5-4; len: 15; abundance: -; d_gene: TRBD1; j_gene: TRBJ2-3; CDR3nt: TGTGCCAGCAGCTACGGACAGGGAAGCACAGATACGCAGTATTTT; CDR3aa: CASSYGQGSTDTQYF
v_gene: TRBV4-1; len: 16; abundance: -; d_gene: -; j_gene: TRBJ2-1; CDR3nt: TGCGCCAGCAGCCAAGATATAGCGAGCAAGCGGAGTGAGCAGTTCTTC; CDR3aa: CASSQDIASKRSEQFF
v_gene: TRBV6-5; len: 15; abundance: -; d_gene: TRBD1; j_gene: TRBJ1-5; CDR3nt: TGTGCCAGCAGTTACTCCTGGACAGGGGGTCAGCCCCAGCATTTT; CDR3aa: CASSYSWTGGQPQHF
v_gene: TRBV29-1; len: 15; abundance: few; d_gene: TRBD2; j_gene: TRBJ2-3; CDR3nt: TGCAGCGTTGAAACCCCGACTAGCGGCACAGATACGCAGTATTTT; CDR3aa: CSVETPTSGTDTQYF
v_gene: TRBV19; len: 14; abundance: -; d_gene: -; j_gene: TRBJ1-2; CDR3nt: TGTGCCAGTAGTGTTAGCAGGGTTGACTATGGCTACACCTTC; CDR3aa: CASSVSRVDYGYTF
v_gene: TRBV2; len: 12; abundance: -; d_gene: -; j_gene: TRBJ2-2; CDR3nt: TGTGCCAGCAAGGCAGGTGCCGGGGAGCTGTTTTTT; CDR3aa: CASKAGAGELFF
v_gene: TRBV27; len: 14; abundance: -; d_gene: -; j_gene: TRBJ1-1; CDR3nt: TGTGCCAGCAGTTTGACAGCCATGAACACTGAAGCTTTCTTT; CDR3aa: CASSLTAMNTEAFF
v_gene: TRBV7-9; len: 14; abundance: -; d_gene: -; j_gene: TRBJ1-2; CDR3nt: TGTGCCAGCAGCTCCGAGGGGAGGGGCTATGGCTACACCTTC; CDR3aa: CASSSEGRGYGYTF
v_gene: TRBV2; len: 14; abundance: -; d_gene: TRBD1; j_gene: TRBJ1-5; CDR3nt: TGTGCCAGTCAACAGGGGGCGCGATCTCAGCCCCAGCATTTT; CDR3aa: CASQQGARSQPQHF
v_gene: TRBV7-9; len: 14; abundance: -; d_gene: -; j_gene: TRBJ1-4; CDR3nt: TGTGCCAGCAGCAAAGGAGGTGGCAATGAAAAACTGTTTTTT; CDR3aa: CASSKGGGNEKLFF
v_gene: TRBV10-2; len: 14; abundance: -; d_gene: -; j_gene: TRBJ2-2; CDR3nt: TGCGCCAGCAGTAACAGTAGGAACACCGGGGAGCTGTTTTTT; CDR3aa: CASSNSRNTGELFF
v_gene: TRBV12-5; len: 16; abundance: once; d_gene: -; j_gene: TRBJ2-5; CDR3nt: TGTGCTAGTGGTTTGGTACTACAGGGCGGTTTGCAGACCCAGTACTTC; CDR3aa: CASGLVLQGGLQTQYF
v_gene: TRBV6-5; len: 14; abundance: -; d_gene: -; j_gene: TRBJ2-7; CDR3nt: TGTGCCAGCGTCCTAGGGGGGGGAGCGAACGAGCAGTACTTC; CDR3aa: CASVLGGGANEQYF
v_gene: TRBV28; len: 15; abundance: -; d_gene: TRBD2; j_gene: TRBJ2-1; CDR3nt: TGTGCCAGCAGCCCGGTTAGCGGGCCAACCAATGAGCAGTTCTTC; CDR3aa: CASSPVSGPTNEQFF
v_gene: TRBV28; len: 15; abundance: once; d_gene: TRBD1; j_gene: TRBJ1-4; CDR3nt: TGTGCCAGCAGTTCCGGGGGGACAGGGGAGGAAAAACTGTTTTTT; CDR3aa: CASSSGGTGEEKLFF
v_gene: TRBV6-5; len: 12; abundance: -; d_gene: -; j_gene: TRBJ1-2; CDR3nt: TGTGCCAGCAGGGGGACTTGGTATGGCTACACCTTC; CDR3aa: CASRGTWYGYTF
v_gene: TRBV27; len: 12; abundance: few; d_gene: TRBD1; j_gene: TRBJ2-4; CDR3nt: TGTGCCAGCAGGGACAGGGACAGGATTCAGTACTTC; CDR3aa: CASRDRDRIQYF
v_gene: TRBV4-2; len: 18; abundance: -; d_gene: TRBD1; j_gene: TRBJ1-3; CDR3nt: TGTGCCAGCAGCGCTGACAGGGGGCCTTCCTTCTCTGGAAACACCATATATTTT; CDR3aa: CASSADRGPSFSGNTIYF
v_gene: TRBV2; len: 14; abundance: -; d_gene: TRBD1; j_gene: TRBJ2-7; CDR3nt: TGTGCCAGCAGAGCGACAGGGTACGGCTACGAGCAGTACTTC; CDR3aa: CASRATGYGYEQYF
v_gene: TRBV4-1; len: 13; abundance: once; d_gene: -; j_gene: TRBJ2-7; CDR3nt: TGCGCCAGCAGCCAGGAACAGATTTACGAGCAGTACTTC; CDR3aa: CASSQEQIYEQYF
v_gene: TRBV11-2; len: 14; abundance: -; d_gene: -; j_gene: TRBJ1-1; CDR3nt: TGTGCCAGCAGCGAAGGGAGGGGAGTGTCTGAAGCTTTCTTT; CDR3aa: CASSEGRGVSEAFF
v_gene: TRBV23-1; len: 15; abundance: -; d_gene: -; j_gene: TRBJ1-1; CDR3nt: TGCGCCAGCAGTCAATGGGGCTGCGTGAACACTGAAGCTTTCTTT; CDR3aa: CASSQWGCVNTEAFF
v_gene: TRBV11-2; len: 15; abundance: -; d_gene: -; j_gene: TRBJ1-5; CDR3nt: TGTGCCAGCAGCCTATATTCCGGGTCTAATCAGCCCCAGCATTTT; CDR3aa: CASSLYSGSNQPQHF
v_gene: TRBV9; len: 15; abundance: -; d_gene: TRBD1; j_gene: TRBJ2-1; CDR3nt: TGTGCCAGCAGCGTACGGGGGACAGGGGTCCCTGAGCAGTTCTTC; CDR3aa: CASSVRGTGVPEQFF
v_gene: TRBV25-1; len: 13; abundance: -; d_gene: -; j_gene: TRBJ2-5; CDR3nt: TGTGCCAGCAGTTCCCACTCCGGAGGGACCCAGTACTTC; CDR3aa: CASSSHSGGTQYF
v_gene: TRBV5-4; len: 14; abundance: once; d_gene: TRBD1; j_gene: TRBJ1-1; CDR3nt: TGTGCCAGCAGCTTGGTGTCTCGACAGGGGGAAACTTTCTTT; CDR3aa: CASSLVSRQGETFF
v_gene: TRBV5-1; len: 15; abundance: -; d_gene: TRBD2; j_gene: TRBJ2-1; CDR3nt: TGCGCCAGCAGCTTTACGGGACTAGCGGATACTGAGCAGTTCTTC; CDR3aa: CASSFTGLADTEQFF
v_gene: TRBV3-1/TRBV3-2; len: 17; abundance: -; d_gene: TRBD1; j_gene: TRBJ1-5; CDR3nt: TGTGCCAGCTCTCACGGGACAGGGGTTATAGGCAATCAGCCCCAGCATTTT; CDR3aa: CASSHGTGVIGNQPQHF
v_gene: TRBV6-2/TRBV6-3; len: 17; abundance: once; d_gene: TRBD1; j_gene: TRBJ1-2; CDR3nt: TGTGCCAGCAGTTCTACAAGACTACCGGGACAGTCCTATGGCTACACCTTC; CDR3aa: CASSSTRLPGQSYGYTF
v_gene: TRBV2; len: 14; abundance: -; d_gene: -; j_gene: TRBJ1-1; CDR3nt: TGTGCCAGCAGAAACGACAGGTCCAACACTGAAGCTTTCTTT; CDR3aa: CASRNDRSNTEAFF
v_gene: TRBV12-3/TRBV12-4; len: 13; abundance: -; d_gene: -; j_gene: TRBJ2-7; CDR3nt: TGTGCCAGCAGCGTAGGGTGGGGCTCCGAGCAGTACTTC; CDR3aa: CASSVGWGSEQYF
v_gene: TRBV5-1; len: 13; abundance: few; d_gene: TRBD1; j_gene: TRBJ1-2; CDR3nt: TGCGCCAGCAGCCCCGGGGGGACAGGGAGCTACACCTTC; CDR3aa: CASSPGGTGSYTF
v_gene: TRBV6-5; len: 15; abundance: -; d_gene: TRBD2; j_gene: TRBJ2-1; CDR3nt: TGTGCCAGCAGGTTAACTAGCGGGTCTTACAATGAGCAGTTCTTC; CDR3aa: CASRLTSGSYNEQFF
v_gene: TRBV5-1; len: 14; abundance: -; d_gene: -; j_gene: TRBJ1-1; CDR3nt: TGCGCCAGCAGCTTGGATAACAGAAACACTGAAGCTTTCTTT; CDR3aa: CASSLDNRNTEAFF
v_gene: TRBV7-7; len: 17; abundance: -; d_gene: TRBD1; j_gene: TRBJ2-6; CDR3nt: TGTGCCAGCAGCCCCCAGGGGGTACATATCGGGGCCAACGTCCTGACTTTC; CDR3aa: CASSPQGVHIGANVLTF
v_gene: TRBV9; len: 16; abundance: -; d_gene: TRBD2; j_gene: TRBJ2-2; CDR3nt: TGTGCCAGCAGCCCCGTAGCGGGAGAGAACACCGGGGAGCTGTTTTTT; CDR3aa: CASSPVAGENTGELFF
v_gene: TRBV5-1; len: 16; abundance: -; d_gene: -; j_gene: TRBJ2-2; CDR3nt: TGCGCCAGCAGCTTCTTGGGAGGCCCGAACACCGGGGAGCTGTTTTTT; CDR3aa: CASSFLGGPNTGELFF
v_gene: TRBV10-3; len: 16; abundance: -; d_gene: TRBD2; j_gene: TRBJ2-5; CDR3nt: TGTGCCATCAGTGTCGGACTAGCCCGGATTAAAGAGACCCAGTACTTC; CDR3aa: CAISVGLARIKETQYF
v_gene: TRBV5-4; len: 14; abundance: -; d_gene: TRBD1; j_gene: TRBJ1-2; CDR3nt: TGTGCCAGCAGCTTGAACAGGGGGTACTATGGCTACACCTTC; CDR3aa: CASSLNRGYYGYTF
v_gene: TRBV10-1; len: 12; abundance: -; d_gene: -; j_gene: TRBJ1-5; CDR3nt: TGCGCCAGCAGTGATGGCCAAAAGCCCCAGCATTTT; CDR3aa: CASSDGQKPQHF
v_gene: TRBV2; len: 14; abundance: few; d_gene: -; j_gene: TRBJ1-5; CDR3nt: TGTGCCAGCAGTGAAGTCCTAACGGGGCAGCCCCAGCATTTT; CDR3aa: CASSEVLTGQPQHF
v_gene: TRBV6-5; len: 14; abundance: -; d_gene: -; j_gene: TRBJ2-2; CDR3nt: TGTGCCAGCAGCCCGACTAGGAGCACCGGGGAGCTGTTTTTT; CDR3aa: CASSPTRSTGELFF
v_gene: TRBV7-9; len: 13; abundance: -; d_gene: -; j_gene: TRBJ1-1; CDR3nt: TGTGCCAGCAGCCCCACAAAGAACACTGAAGCTTTCTTT; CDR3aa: CASSPTKNTEAFF
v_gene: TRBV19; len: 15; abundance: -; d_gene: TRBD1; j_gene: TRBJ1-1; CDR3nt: TGTGCCAGTAGTTTCTCCGGGACAGGGGGGACTGAAGCTTTCTTT; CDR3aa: CASSFSGTGGTEAFF
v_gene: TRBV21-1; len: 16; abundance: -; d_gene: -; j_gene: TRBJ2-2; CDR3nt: TGTGCCAGCAGCAAAGTCCGGGGGTGTTGTACCGGGGAGCTGTTTTTT; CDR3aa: CASSKVRGCCTGELFF
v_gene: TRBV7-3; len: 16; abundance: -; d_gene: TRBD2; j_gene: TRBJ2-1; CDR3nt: TGTGCCAGCAGCAAAGAACTAGCGGGAGGAACAGGTGAGCAGTTCTTC; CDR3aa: CASSKELAGGTGEQFF
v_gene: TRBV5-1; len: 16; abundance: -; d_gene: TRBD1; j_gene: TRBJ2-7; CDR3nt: TGCGCCAGCAGCTTGGGGGGGACAGCTAGAACCTACGAGCAGTACTTC; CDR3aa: CASSLGGTARTYEQYF